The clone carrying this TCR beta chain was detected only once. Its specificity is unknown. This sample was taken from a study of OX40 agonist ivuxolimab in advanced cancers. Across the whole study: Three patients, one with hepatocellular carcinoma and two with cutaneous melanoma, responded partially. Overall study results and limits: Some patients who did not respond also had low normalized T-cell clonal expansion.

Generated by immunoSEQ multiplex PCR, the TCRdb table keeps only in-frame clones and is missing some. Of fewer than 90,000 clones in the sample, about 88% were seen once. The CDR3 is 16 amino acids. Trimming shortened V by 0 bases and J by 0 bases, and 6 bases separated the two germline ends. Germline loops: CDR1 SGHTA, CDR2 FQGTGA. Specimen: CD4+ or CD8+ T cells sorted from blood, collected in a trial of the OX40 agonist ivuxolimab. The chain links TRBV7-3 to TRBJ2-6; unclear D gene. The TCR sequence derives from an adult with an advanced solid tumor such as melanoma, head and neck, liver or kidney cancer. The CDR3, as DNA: TGTGCCAGCAGCTTAACAGGACGCTCTGGGGCCAACGTCCTGACTTTC. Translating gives CASSLTGRSGANVLTF.